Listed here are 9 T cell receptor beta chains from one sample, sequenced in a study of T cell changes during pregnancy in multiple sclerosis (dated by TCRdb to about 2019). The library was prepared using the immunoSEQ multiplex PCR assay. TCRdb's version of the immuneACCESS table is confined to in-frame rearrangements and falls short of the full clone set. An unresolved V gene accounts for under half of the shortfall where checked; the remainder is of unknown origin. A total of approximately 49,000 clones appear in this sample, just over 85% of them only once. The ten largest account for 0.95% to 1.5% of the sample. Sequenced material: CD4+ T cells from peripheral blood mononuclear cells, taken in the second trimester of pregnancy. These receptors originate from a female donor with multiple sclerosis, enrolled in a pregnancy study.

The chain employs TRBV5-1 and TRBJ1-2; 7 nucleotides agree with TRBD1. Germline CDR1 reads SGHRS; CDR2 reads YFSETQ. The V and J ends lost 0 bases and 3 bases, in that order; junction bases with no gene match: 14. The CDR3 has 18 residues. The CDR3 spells CASSLDYQGADRHYGYTF. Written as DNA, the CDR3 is TGCGCCAGCAGCTTGGACTACCAAGGGGCGGACAGGCACTATGGCTACACCTTC. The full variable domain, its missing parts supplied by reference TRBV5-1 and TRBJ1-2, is KAGVTQTPRYLIKTRGQQVTLSCSPISGHRSVSWYQQTPGQGLQFLFEYFSETQRNKGNFPGRFSGRQFSNSRSEMNVSTLELGDSALYLCASSLDYQGADRHYGYTFGSGTRLTVV.

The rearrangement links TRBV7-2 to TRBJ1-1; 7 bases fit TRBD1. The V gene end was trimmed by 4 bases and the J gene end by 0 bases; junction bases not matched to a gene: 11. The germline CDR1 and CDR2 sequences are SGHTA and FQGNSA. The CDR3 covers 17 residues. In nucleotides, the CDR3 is TGTGCCAGCAGCTCAGCTCTCAGGGGGGTACTGAACACTGAAGCTTTCTTT. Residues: CASSSALRGVLNTEAFF.

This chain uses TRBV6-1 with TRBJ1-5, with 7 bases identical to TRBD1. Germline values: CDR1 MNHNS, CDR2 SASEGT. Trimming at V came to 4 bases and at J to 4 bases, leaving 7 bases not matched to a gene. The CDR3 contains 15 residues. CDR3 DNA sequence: TGTGCCAGCAGTGTCAACACAGGGGTTAATCAGCCCCAGCATTTT. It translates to CASSVNTGVNQPQHF.

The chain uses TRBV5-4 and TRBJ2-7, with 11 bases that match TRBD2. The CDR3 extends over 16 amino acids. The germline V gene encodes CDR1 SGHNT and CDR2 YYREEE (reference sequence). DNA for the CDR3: TGTGCTCGCCCGGGACTAGCGGTTCGAATCTCCTACGAGCAGTACTTC. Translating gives CARPGLAVRISYEQYF.

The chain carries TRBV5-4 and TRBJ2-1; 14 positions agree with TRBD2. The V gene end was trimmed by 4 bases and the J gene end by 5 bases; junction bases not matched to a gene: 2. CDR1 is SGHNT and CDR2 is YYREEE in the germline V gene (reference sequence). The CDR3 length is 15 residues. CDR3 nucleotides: TGTGCCAGCAGCAGGGGACTAGCGGGAGACAATGAGCAGTTCTTC. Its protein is CASSRGLAGDNEQFF. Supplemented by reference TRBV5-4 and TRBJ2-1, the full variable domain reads ETGVTQSPTHLIKTRGQQVTLRCSSQSGHNTVSWYQQALGQGPQFIFQYYREEENGRGNFPPRFSGLQFPNYSSELNVNALELDDSALYLCASSRGLAGDNEQFFGPGTRLTVL.

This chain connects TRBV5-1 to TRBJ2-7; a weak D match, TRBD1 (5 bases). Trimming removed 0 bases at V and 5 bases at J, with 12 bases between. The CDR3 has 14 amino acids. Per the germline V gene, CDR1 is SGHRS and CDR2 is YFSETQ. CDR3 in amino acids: CASSLASQGDEQYF. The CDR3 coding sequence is TGCGCCAGCAGCTTGGCCTCGCAGGGTGACGAGCAGTACTTC.

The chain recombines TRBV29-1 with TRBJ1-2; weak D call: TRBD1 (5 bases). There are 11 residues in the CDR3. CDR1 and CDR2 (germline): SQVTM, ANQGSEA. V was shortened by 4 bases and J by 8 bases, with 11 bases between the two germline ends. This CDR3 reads CSVAGGLGYTF. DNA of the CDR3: TGCAGCGTTGCCGGGGGTTTGGGCTACACCTTC.

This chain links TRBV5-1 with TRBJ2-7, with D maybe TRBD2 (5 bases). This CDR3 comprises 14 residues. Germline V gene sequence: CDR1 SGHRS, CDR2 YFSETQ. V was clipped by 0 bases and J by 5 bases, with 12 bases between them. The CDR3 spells CASSLGGSFNEQYF. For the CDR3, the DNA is TGCGCCAGCAGCTTGGGAGGGAGTTTCAACGAGCAGTACTTC. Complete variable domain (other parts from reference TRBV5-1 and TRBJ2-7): KAGVTQTPRYLIKTRGQQVTLSCSPISGHRSVSWYQQTPGQGLQFLFEYFSETQRNKGNFPGRFSGRQFSNSRSEMNVSTLELGDSALYLCASSLGGSFNEQYFGPGTRLTVT.

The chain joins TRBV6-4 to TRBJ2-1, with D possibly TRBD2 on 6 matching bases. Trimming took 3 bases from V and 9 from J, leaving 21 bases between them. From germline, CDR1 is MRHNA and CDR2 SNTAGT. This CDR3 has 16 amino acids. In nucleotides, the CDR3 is TGTGCCAGCAGTGATACTGGAGGGCCTGGTCTAGGTGAGCAGTTCTTC. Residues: CASSDTGGPGLGEQFF.